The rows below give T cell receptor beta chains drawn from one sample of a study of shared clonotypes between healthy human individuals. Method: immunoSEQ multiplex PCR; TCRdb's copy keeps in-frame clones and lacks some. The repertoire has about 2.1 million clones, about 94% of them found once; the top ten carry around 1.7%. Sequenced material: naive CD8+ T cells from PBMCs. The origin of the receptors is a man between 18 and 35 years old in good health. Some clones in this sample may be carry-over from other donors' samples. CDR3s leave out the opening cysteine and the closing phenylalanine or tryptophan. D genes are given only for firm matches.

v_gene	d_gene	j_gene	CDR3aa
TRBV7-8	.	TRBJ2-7	ASSSLGTSDYEQY
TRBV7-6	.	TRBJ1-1	ASSSSSMNTEAF
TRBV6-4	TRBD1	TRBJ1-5	ASSERTGSNQPQH
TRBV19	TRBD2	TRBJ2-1	ASKREGFPTYYNEQF
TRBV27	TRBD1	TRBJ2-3	ASSLSSGGADTQY
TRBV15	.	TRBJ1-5	ATSRDRGSAQPQH
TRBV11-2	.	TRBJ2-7	ASSFTLSYEQY
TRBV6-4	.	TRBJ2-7	ASSELRAGGISSYEQY
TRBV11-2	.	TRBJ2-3	ASSLEGGSTDTQY
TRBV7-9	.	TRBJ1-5	ASSLEWGGNQPQH
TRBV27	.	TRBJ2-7	ASSLLDRPGKQY
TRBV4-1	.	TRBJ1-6	ASRQGAGHYNSPLH
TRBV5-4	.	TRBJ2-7	ASSSNYEQY
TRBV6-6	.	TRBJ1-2	ASRPRGNYGYT
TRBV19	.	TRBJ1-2	ASSTGQILYYGYT
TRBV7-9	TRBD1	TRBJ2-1	ASTGTVYNEQF
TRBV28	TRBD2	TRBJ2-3	ASNLLLAGERDTQY
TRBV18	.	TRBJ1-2	ASSPRDAFYGYT
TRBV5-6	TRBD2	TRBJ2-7	ASSLGGLAVRYEQY
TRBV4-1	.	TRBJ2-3	ASSQDVGFIGSTQY
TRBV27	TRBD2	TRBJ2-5	ASSLTGTSGRETQY
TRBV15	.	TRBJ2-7	ATSRDVAGTREQY
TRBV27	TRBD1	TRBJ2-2	ASSPRTGGNTGELF
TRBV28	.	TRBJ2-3	ATTHLTDTQY